This T cell receptor (beta chain) was recovered during a study of blood T cell repertoires in COVID-19. Trimming shortened V by 4 bases and J by 1 base, and 8 bases separated the two germline ends. The CDR3 length is 14 residues. Germline V gives CDR1 LNHDA, CDR2 SQIVND (reference sequence). Cohorts were based on clinical histories the participants reported. Measured with immunoSEQ multiplex PCR; TCRdb has only the in-frame clones, and not every one. This sample carries 140,000 to 150,000 clones, 80% to 85% of them seen once, and the ten largest clones take more than 4.5%. This chain links TRBV19 with TRBJ1-5; D may be TRBD1 (5 bases). The origin of this receptor is a woman aged 50 to 65 who had been exposed to COVID-19. Sequencing used PBMCs or T cells enriched from blood (not recorded which). CDR3 coding DNA: TGTGCCAGTAGTACAGGGCCCAGCAATCAGCCCCAGCATTTT. This encodes CASSTGPSNQPQHF.